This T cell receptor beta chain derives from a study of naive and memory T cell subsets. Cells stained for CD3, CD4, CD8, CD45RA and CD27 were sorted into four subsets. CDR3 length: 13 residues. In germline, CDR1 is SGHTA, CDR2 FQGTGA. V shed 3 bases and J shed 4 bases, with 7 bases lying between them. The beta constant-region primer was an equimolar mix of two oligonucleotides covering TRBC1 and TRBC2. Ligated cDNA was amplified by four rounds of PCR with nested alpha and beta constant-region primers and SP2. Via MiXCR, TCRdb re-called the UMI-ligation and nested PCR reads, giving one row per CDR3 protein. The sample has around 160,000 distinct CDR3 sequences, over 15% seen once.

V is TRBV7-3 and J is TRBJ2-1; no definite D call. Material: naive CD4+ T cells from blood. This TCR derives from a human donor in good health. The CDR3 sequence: CASSFPGYNEQFF. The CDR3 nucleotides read TGTGCCAGCAGCTTCCCCGGGTACAATGAGCAGTTCTTC. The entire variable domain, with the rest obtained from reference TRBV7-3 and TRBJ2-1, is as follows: GAGVSQTPSNKVTEKGKYVELRCDPISGHTALYWYRQSLGQGPEFLIYFQGTGAADDSGLPNDRFFAVRPEGSVSTLKIQRTERGDSAVYLCASSFPGYNEQFFGPGTRLTVL.